The 24 T cell receptor beta chains below were found in one sample sequenced in a study of human T cells and chemical hapten exposure. TCRdb redid the calling of the RACE reads with MiXCR, one entry per CDR3 protein. The sample carries about 290,000 distinct CDR3 sequences, about 7.7% recorded once. Specified time point: pre-sensitization, week 0. This sample's treatment: therapeutic diphenylcyclopropenone sensitization with weekly scalp DPC. The sequencing here drew on whole blood, taken in connection with sensitization to the hapten diphenylcyclopropenone (DPC). The receptor set was obtained from a young man with alopecia areata. Some clones in this sample may be carry-over from other donors' samples.

This clonotype was recorded many times. The chain is built from TRBV28 and TRBJ1-5; D not certain. Trimming took 5 bases from V and 7 from J, leaving 9 bases between them. This CDR3 is 12 amino acids long. Germline V CDR1 and CDR2: MDHEN, SYDVKM. CDR3 DNA: TGTGCCAGCAGTATTTGGACGCAGCCCCAGCATTTT. Translation: CASSIWTQPQHF. Full variable domain (rest looked up from reference TRBV28 and TRBJ1-5): DVKVTQSSRYLVKRTGEKVFLECVQDMDHENMFWYRQDPGLGLRLIYFSYDVKMKEKGDIPEGYSVSREKKERFSLILESASTNQTSMYLCASSIWTQPQHFGDGTRLSIL.

This clonotype was recorded at least ten times. V usage is TRBV27 and J usage is TRBJ1-5; D is perhaps TRBD1 (6 bases). The CDR3 totals 17 residues. Looked up from germline, CDR1 is MNHEY and CDR2 is SMNVEV (reference sequence). The V gene lost 5 bases and the J gene lost 3 bases, with 20 bases spanning the gap. CDR3 bases: TGTGCCAGCAGTCCTTATTTCGGGACACCCCACAATCAGCCCCAGCATTTT. It translates to CASSPYFGTPHNQPQHF.

This clonotype was seen more than once but under ten times. V is TRBV7-2 and J is TRBJ1-1, with a tentative D call TRBD1 (5 bases). The CDR3 is 11 amino acids. CDR1 SGHTA and CDR2 FQGNSA come from the germline V gene. The V and J ends lost 4 bases and 8 bases respectively, with 8 bases between them. CDR3 region: CASSSNREAFF. The DNA for the CDR3 is TGTGCCAGCAGCTCCAACAGGGAAGCTTTCTTT.

This clonotype came up many times. The CDR3 reads CASSFEGVPENIQYF. The CDR3 coding sequence is TGTGCCAGCAGCTTTGAGGGCGTGCCGGAAAACATTCAGTACTTC. J is TRBJ2-4 and V is TRBV7-2, with D perhaps matching TRBD2 (5 bases). Germline CDR1 SGHTA, CDR2 FQGNSA. The ends were cut back, 3 bases at V and 5 bases at J, with 14 bases in the middle. This CDR3 spans 15 amino acids.

The V gene is TRBV29-1, the J gene TRBJ1-1; perhaps TRBD1 as D (5 bases). Germline CDR1 is SQVTM and CDR2 is ANQGSEA. V was clipped by 1 base and J by 5 bases, with 14 bases between them. The CDR3 runs to 14 residues. DNA for the CDR3: TGCAGCGTTGAAGTGCTAGGGGCACGGACTGAAGCTTTCTTT. Its translation: CSVEVLGARTEAFF.

The chain couples TRBV29-1 to TRBJ1-5; no firm D call. V lost 5 bases and J lost 2, with 10 bases in between. The germline gives CDR1 SQVTM, CDR2 ANQGSEA. The CDR3 extends over 13 amino acids. This chain's CDR3 is CSVQTGGNQPQHF. The CDR3 region has the DNA TGCAGCGTTCAGACGGGAGGCAATCAGCCCCAGCATTTT. Looking up the rest from reference TRBV29-1 and TRBJ1-5 gives the full variable domain: SAVISQKPSRDICQRGTSLTIQCQVDSQVTMMFWYRQQPGQSLTLIATANQGSEATYESGFVIDKFPISRPNLTFSTLTVSNMSPEDSSIYLCSVQTGGNQPQHFGDGTRLSIL.

Note on this clonotype: A much bigger clone sits one base away, suggesting this may be a read error. The V and J genes are TRBV6-1 and TRBJ2-3; D not certain. The CDR3 extends over 13 amino acids. V was shortened by 6 bases and J by 4 bases, with 11 bases between the two germline ends. Germline V gene lookup returns CDR1 MNHNS and CDR2 SASEGT. CDR3 DNA sequence: TGTGCCAGCAGAGGACCTCTCGCAGATACGCAGTATTTT. It yields the protein CASRGPLADTQYF.

This rearrangement joins TRBV5-6 to TRBJ2-7; 7 bases fit TRBD2. This CDR3 is built from 16 residues. Germline CDR1 reads SGHDT; CDR2 reads YYEEEE. V was pared by 1 base and J by 0 bases, with 7 bases of the junction left unmatched. CDR3 protein: CASSLSLRGSSYEQYV. The CDR3 region has the DNA TGTGCCAGCAGCTTGAGTTTGCGGGGGAGCTCCTACGAGCAGTACGTC.

This rearrangement joins TRBV6-6 to TRBJ1-4; D ambiguous. Germline V gene lookup returns CDR1 MNHNY and CDR2 SVGAGI (reference sequence). There are 12 residues in the CDR3. Trimming removed 8 bases from V and 4 bases from J, with 8 bases in between. The CDR3 sequence: CASHYFNEKLFF. CDR3 coding DNA: TGTGCCAGCCACTACTTTAATGAAAAACTGTTTTTT.

This clonotype occurred a few times. The chain recombines TRBV4-1 with TRBJ2-1; the match to TRBD2 covers 8 bases. V gave up 0 bases and J gave up 2 bases; unmatched junction bases: 9. Germline-derived CDR1 and CDR2 are MGHRA and YSYEKL. This CDR3 comprises 18 residues. The CDR3 region has the DNA TGCGCCAGCAGCCAAGATCTTATTAGCGGGGTGCCCTACAATGAGCAGTTCTTC. Protein sequence: CASSQDLISGVPYNEQFF.

This clonotype came up many times. This rearrangement joins TRBV4-3 to TRBJ1-4, with D hard to call. CDR1 and CDR2 (germline): LGHNA, YSLEER. V lost 4 bases and J 8 bases, leaving 17 bases between the germline ends. This CDR3 region has 15 residues. The DNA for the CDR3 is TGCGCCAGCAGCCCTTCCGGCCGGATGTACGAAAAACTGTTTTTT. Its translation: CASSPSGRMYEKLFF.

This clonotype appeared a few times. The junction shows a germline mismatch at one end, possibly a read error. The chain is built from TRBV11-1 and TRBJ1-6; D is uncertain. Germline CDR1 is SGHAT and CDR2 is FQDESV (reference sequence). There are 14 residues in the CDR3. The CDR3 loop is CASGISSYDSPLHF. The CDR3 DNA sequence: TGTGCCAGCGGGATCTCCTCCTATGATTCACCCCTCCACTTT.

This rearrangement joins TRBV10-3 to TRBJ1-5; 7 positions agree with TRBD1. CDR3 length: 15 residues. CDR1 is ENHRY, CDR2 SYGVKD, per germline. The V and J ends lost 4 bases and 1 base, in that order; junction bases with no gene match: 4. As DNA, the CDR3 is TGTGCCATCAGTGGGGACAGACTAAGCAATCAGCCCCAGCATTTT. Translation: CAISGDRLSNQPQHF.

The chain recombines TRBV5-1 with TRBJ1-1; D call uncertain. Trimming removed 4 bases from V and 1 base from J, with 8 bases in between. The germline CDR1 and CDR2 sequences are SGHRS and YFSETQ. The CDR3 is 13 residues long. CDR3 sequence (DNA): TGCGCCAGCAGCCAGACCCAGAACACTGAAGCTTTCTTT. Amino acid sequence: CASSQTQNTEAFF.

This chain uses TRBV27 with TRBJ2-7; D perhaps matches TRBD2 (5 bases). The germline V gene has CDR1 MNHEY and CDR2 SMNVEV (reference sequence). The V end was cut by 6 bases, the J end by 2 bases, with 14 bases between. The CDR3 runs to 14 residues. CDR3 amino acids: CASSLLGGTYEQYV. The CDR3 DNA is TGTGCCAGCAGCCTCCTCGGAGGTACCTACGAGCAGTACGTC.

This clonotype was observed at least ten times. V gene TRBV7-9 combines with J gene TRBJ1-1; D is unclear. This CDR3 has 13 residues. Looked up from germline, CDR1 is SEHNR and CDR2 is FQNEAQ (reference sequence). Deletions cut 3 bases from V and 0 bases from J, with 5 bases between. Here the CDR3 DNA reads TGTGCCAGCAGCTTTAACATGAACACTGAAGCTTTCTTT. It specifies CASSFNMNTEAFF.

Ten or more counts support this clonotype. The chain joins TRBV5-4 to TRBJ1-2, with D maybe TRBD1 (5 bases). V dropped 0 bases and J dropped 8 bases, with 17 bases sitting between them. CDR3 length: 15 amino acids. Germline CDR1 SGHNT, CDR2 YYREEE (reference sequence). This CDR3 reads CASSLGDRHSGGYTF. CDR3 nucleotides: TGTGCCAGCAGCTTGGGCGACAGACACTCGGGAGGCTACACCTTC. Using reference TRBV5-4 and TRBJ1-2 for the parts outside the CDR3, the full variable domain is ETGVTQSPTHLIKTRGQQVTLRCSSQSGHNTVSWYQQALGQGPQFIFQYYREEENGRGNFPPRFSGLQFPNYSSELNVNALELDDSALYLCASSLGDRHSGGYTFGSGTRLTVV.

This clonotype was seen only a few times. The V gene is TRBV7-2, the J gene TRBJ2-3, with D maybe TRBD1 (5 bases). The CDR3 length is 12 residues. Germline CDR1 and CDR2: SGHTA and FQGNSA. The V gene lost 5 bases and the J gene lost 6 bases, with 9 bases spanning the gap. CDR3 sequence (DNA): TGTGCCAGCAGCGGATCAGGGGATACGCAGTATTTT. The encoded protein is CASSGSGDTQYF. Combining the CDR3 with reference TRBV7-2 and TRBJ2-3 gives the whole variable domain GAGVSQSPSNKVTEKGKDVELRCDPISGHTALYWYRQSLGQGLEFLIYFQGNSAPDKSGLPSDRFSAERTGGSVSTLTIQRTQQEDSAVYLCASSGSGDTQYFGPGTRLTVL.

This clonotype was found a few times. The V gene is TRBV3-1, the J gene TRBJ2-5, with 11 bases lining up with TRBD2. This CDR3 comprises 16 residues. Germline V CDR1 and CDR2: LGHDT, YNNKEL (reference sequence). V trimming: 4 bases; J trimming: 2 bases; junction bases outside the gene matches: 6. The CDR3 spells CASSRRLAGLQETQYF. The DNA of the CDR3 is TGTGCCAGCAGCCGGAGACTAGCGGGGCTACAAGAGACCCAGTACTTC.

The V gene is TRBV3-1, the J gene TRBJ2-1; D remains unclear. The CDR3 has 12 amino acids. Germline V gene lookup returns CDR1 LGHDT and CDR2 YNNKEL (reference sequence). Trimming cost V 1 base and J 9 bases, with 7 bases left between them. CDR3 nucleotide sequence: TGTGCCAGCAGCCAAGTGGGTGGTGAGCAGTTCTTC. This gives the protein CASSQVGGEQFF.

This chain joins TRBV4-1 and TRBJ2-4, with TRBD2 matching 7 bases. The CDR3 has 16 residues. Germline CDR1 and CDR2: MGHRA and YSYEKL. V lost 4 bases and J lost 4; bases outside the gene matches: 10. The CDR3 spells CASSPEGRGSKNIQYF. Here the CDR3 DNA reads TGCGCCAGCAGCCCAGAAGGGCGGGGGTCAAAAAACATTCAGTACTTC.

This chain connects TRBV21-1 to TRBJ1-4; TRBD1, the D gene given by the table, was not confirmed from the DNA. TRBV21-1 corresponds to a pseudogene. This CDR3 has 13 residues. The CDR3 spells CASSRVSGEKLFF. The CDR3 nucleotides read TGTGCCAGCAGCAGGGTCTCCGGGGAAAAACTGTTTTTT.

This clonotype was seen a few times. This chain joins TRBV24-1 and TRBJ2-7, with 7 bases that match TRBD1. The CDR3 sequence is 19 residues long. Germline V lookup: CDR1 KGHDR, CDR2 SFDVKD. Trimming removed 4 bases from V and 0 bases from J; junction bases left unmatched: 17. The DNA of the CDR3 is TGTGCCACCAGTGAGCACCCGGGACAGCAAAGTGAGAGCTCCTACGAGCAGTACGTC. It translates to CATSEHPGQQSESSYEQYV.

This clonotype has a handful of counts. V and J are TRBV13 and TRBJ1-3, with a possible D match to TRBD1 (6 bases). The CDR3 is made up of 15 amino acids. V gave up 5 bases and J gave up 2 bases, with 13 bases separating them. In germline, CDR1 is PRHDT, CDR2 FYEKMQ (reference sequence). CDR3 in amino acids: CASSRGAMAGNTIYF. The CDR3 DNA reads TGTGCCAGCAGCCGGGGGGCAATGGCTGGAAACACCATATATTTT. The variable domain in full, completed from reference TRBV13 and TRBJ1-3, reads AAGVIQSPRHLIKEKRETATLKCYPIPRHDTVYWYQQGPGQDPQFLISFYEKMQSDKGSIPDRFSAQQFSDYHSELNMSSLELGDSALYFCASSRGAMAGNTIYFGEGSWLTVV.